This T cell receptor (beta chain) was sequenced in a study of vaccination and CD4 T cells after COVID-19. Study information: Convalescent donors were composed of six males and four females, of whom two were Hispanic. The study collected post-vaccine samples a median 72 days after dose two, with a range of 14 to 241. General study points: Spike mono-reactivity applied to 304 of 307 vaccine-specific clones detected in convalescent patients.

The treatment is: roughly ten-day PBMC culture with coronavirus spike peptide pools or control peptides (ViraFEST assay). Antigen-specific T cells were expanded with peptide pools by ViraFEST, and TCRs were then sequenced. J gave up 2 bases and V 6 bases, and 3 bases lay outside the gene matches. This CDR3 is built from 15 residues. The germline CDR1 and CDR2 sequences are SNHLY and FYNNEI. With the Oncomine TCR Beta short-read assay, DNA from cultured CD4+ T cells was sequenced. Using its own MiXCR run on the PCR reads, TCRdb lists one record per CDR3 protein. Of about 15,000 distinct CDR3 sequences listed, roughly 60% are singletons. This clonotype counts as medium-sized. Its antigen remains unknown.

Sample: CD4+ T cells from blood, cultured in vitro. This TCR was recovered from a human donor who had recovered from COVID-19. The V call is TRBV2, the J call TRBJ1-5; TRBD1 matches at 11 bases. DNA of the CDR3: TGTGCCAGCAGAGGACAGGGGGCGGGCAATCAGCCCCAGCATTTT. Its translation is CASRGQGAGNQPQHF.